This T cell receptor (beta chain) was captured in a study of post-analysis software for immune sequencing data. CDR1 is SGHKS, CDR2 YYEKEE, per germline (reference sequence). V shed 0 bases, J shed 5 bases, and the junction held 5 bases outside the gene matches. The CDR3 has 15 amino acids. The study's findings and limits: Included in a set of a few TRBV segments more frequent in patients than controls were TRBV5-6, TRBV5-1 and TRBV20-1.

Unique molecular identifiers were carried by the TCR beta cDNA libraries. One entry per CDR3 protein, called by TCRdb with MiXCR from the PCR reads. This table has just over 250,000 distinct CDR3 sequences, 30% to 45% appearing once. Notes on this clonotype: Its antigen is as yet unknown. A read error may explain this, as a much larger clone is one base away.

This receptor was identified in a girl under 18 with multiple sclerosis. V is TRBV5-5 and J is TRBJ2-1, with 7 bases that match TRBD1. Sequenced: blood. This CDR3 reads CASSLGGTVHNEQFF. CDR3 nucleotide sequence: TGTGCCAGCAGCTTGGGAGGGACAGTCCACAATGAGCAGTTCTTC.